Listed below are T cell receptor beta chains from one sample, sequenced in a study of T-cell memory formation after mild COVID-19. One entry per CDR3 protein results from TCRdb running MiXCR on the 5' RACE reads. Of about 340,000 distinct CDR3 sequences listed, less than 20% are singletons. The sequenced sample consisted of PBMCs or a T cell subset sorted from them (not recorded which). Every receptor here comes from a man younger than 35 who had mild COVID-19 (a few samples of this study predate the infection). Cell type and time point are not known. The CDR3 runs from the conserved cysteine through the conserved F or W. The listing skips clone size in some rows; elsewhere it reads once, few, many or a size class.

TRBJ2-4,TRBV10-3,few,CAISEDDGKNIQYF
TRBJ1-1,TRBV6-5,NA,CASSYEGTEAFF
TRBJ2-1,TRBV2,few,CASSAGGGNYNEQFF
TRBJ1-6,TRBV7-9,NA,CASSPNPAGQGAPLWPPLHF
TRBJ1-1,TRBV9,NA,CASSESGTQNTEAFF
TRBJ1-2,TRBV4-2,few,CASSRYGDRPNYGYTF
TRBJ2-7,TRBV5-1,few,CASNRGASEQYF
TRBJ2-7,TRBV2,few,CASSGTVQGEQYF
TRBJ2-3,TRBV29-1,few,CSVEGRFTDTQYF
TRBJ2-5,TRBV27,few,CASSPRRGGTETQYF
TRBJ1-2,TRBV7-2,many,CASSFPANYGYTF
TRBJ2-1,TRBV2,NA,CASLQERLLNEQFF
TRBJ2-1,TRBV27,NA,CASSWTSGNEQFF
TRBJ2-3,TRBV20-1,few,CSARLLNTALGSTDTQYF
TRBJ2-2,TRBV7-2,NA,CASSLYRETANTGELFF
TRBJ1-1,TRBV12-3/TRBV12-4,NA,CASSFQTDTEAFF
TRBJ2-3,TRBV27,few,CASSQTRVGGAVDTQYF
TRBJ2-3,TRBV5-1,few,CASSLIGTADTQYF
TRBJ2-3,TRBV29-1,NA,CSVEGQGVDTQYF
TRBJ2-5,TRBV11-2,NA,CASSWWQETQYF
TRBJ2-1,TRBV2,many,CASSVSGSYNEQFF
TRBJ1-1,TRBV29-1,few,CSAVSYVNTEAFF
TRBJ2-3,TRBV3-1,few,CASSQGSFGPYF
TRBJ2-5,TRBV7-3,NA,CASSPGPPTGTQYF
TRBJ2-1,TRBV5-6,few,CASSLTSGGQFF
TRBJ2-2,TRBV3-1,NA,CASSQPQGGELFF
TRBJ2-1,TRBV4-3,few,CASSSRGVGAPNEQFF
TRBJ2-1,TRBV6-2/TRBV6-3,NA,CASWTAYNEQFF
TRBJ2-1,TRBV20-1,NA,CSASKGGNLNEQFF
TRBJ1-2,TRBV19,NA,CASSMNRVLGYTF
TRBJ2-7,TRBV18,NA,CASSDESYEQYF
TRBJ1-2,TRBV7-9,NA,CASSLEERGYTF
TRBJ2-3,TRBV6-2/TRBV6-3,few,CASTRGVDTQYF
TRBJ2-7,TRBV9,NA,CASSVDPAPPYEQYF
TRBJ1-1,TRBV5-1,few,CASSPGKGGTEAFF
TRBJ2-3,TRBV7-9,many,CASSLAEAGPSTDTQYF
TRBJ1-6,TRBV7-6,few,CASSLSGQGRSYNSPLHF
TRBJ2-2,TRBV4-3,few,CASSQGAASGELFF
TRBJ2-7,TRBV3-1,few,CASSQEVGVGEQYF
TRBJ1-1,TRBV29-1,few,CSANGARTEAFF
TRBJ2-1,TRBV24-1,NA,CATSDFGHNEQFF
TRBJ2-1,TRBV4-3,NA,CASTLGPGSGEQFF
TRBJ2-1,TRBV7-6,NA,CASSQREALPNEQFF
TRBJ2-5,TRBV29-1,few,CSVGLAGGLETQYF
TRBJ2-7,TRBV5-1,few,CASSLPGNEQYF
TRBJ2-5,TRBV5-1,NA,CASGGLAGYKQETQYF
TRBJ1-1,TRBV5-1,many,CASSTGTGGSTEAFF
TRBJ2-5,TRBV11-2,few,CASSSWGGEETQYF
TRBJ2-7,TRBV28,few,CASSFAGEPYEQYF
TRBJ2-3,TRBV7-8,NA,CASTPRANTDTQYF
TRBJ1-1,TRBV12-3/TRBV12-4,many,CASSRTQNTEAFF
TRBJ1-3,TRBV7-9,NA,CASSLEGGNTIYF